This TCR beta chain was documented in a study of blood T cell repertoires in COVID-19. About the research overall: The United States, Italy and Spain were the sources of the acute and convalescent COVID-19 samples.

Data came from immunoSEQ multiplex PCR; TCRdb stores just in-frame clones and leaves some out. The sample contains tens of thousands of clones, approximately 88% of which appear only once. V was pared by 5 bases and J by 5 bases, with 9 bases between. The CDR3 has 12 residues. Germline V lookup: CDR1 KGHSH, CDR2 LQKENI. This clone was counted only a few times. The clonotype comes from a woman at least 80 years old with acute or convalescent COVID-19. The chain joins TRBV18 to TRBJ2-5; D is unclear. The sample taken for sequencing was peripheral blood. The CDR3 protein is CASSLASETQYF. The CDR3 DNA reads as TGTGCCAGCTCATTAGCTTCGGAGACCCAGTACTTC.